These 25 T cell receptor beta chains share one sample of origin, sequenced in a study of spatial heterogeneity in lung cancer. Indicated time point: sample taken at primary tumor resection. The sequenced material consisted of unsorted whole RNA from tumor, nontumor lung or frozen PBMC. Each CDR3 protein is one row after TCRdb ran MiXCR on the 5' RACE reads. The data hold 3,000 to 4,000 distinct CDR3 sequences, with 6.5% to 7.5% observed a single time. Sequences were derived from normal lung tissue next to the tumor, sampled at surgery. These receptors all stem from a male donor with early-stage non-small cell lung cancer.

In this sample, this clonotype is medium-sized (0.01 to 0.1%). The V call is TRBV7-9, the J call TRBJ2-1, with no clear D. V was trimmed by 0 bases and J by 6 bases, leaving 6 bases between them. The germline V gene has CDR1 SEHNR and CDR2 FQNEAQ (reference sequence). The CDR3 is made up of 13 amino acids. The CDR3: CASSLAAGNEQFF. The CDR3 nucleotides read TGTGCCAGCAGCTTAGCCGCAGGCAATGAGCAGTTCTTC.

This clonotype was counted ten times or more. The genes are TRBV15 and TRBJ2-1; TRBD2 matches at 9 bases. This CDR3 comprises 15 residues. Trimming removed 3 bases from V and 7 bases from J; junction bases left unmatched: 7. Looked up from germline, CDR1 is LNHNV and CDR2 is YYDKDF (reference sequence). CDR3 protein: CATSSPSGMVNEQFF. The CDR3 nucleotides read TGTGCCACCAGCAGTCCTAGCGGGATGGTAAATGAGCAGTTCTTC.

This clonotype is medium-sized. The chain is built from TRBV25-1 and TRBJ1-1; D not certain. The CDR3 sequence is 12 residues long. The germline V and J ends were trimmed by 5 bases and 6 bases, with 10 bases remaining between them. CDR1 and CDR2 (germline): MGHDK, SYGVNS. This CDR3 is CASSQVGAEAFF. The DNA for the CDR3 is TGTGCCAGCAGTCAGGTCGGGGCTGAAGCTTTCTTT.

Judged by abundance, this clonotype is medium-sized. The V gene is TRBV4-2, the J gene TRBJ1-5; 9 nucleotides match TRBD1. Germline CDR1 is LGHNA and CDR2 is YNFKEQ. V lost 4 bases to trimming and J lost 7 bases; unmatched junction nucleotides: 8. The CDR3 sequence is 15 residues long. CDR3 DNA sequence: TGTGCCAGCAGCCGACAGGGACAGGGAGGGCAGCCCCAGCATTTT. It yields the protein CASSRQGQGGQPQHF.

By its share, this clonotype is medium-sized (0.01 to 0.1%). The V call is TRBV7-2, the J call TRBJ1-5; weak D call: TRBD1 (6 bases). Trimming shortened V by 1 base and J by 4 bases, and 11 bases separated the two germline ends. The CDR3 sequence is 15 residues long. CDR1 SGHTA and CDR2 FQGNSA come from the germline V gene. The CDR3 loop is CASSLEQGLNQPQHF. CDR3 bases: TGTGCCAGCAGCTTAGAACAGGGATTGAATCAGCCCCAGCATTTT.

This clonotype qualifies as medium-sized. The genes are TRBV6-6 and TRBJ2-2; TRBD2 matches 10 bases. Germline V CDR1 and CDR2: MNHNY, SVGAGI (reference sequence). J lost 0 bases, V lost 6 bases, and 4 bases had no gene match. This CDR3 is built from 16 residues. CDR3 loop: CASRPLAGPNTGELFF. CDR3 coding DNA: TGTGCCAGCAGACCACTAGCGGGACCGAACACCGGGGAGCTGTTTTTT.

This clonotype was found many times. The chain has TRBV6-5 and TRBJ2-3, with 7 bases matching TRBD1. Germline loops: CDR1 MNHEY, CDR2 SVGAGI. V lost 6 bases to trimming and J lost 2 bases; unmatched junction nucleotides: 5. CDR3 length equals 14 residues. CDR3 nucleotide sequence: TGTGCCAGCAGCCCGGGACAGTACACAGATACGCAGTATTTT. Encoded protein: CASSPGQYTDTQYF.

This clonotype is large by share. The chain combines TRBV7-2 with TRBJ1-4, with D perhaps TRBD1 (5 bases). The V gene lost 5 bases and the J gene lost 5 bases, with 15 bases spanning the gap. The CDR3 sequence is 15 residues long. Per germline, CDR1 SGHTA and CDR2 FQGNSA. The CDR3 DNA follows: TGTGCCAGCAGCCTCCAAGGGACGGAGAATGAAAAACTGTTTTTT. Its protein is CASSLQGTENEKLFF.

This clonotype occurred many times. The V gene is TRBV28, the J gene TRBJ2-1; D unclear. Germline V CDR1 and CDR2: MDHEN, SYDVKM. V was pared by 3 bases and J by 9 bases, with 9 bases between. The CDR3 is 12 residues long. The chain's CDR3 is CASSFVVGEQFF. CDR3 bases: TGTGCCAGCAGTTTCGTAGTGGGTGAGCAGTTCTTC.

This clonotype is judged medium-sized. This chain joins TRBV29-1 and TRBJ1-5; D is undetermined. Trimming removed 7 bases from V and 4 bases from J, with 11 bases in between. The CDR3 is 12 residues long. The germline V gene has CDR1 SQVTM and CDR2 ANQGSEA. The CDR3: CSAQAGNQPQHF. The CDR3 coding sequence is TGCAGCGCCCAAGCGGGGAATCAGCCCCAGCATTTT.

This clonotype was observed many times. This rearrangement joins TRBV14 to TRBJ2-2, with 7 positions matching TRBD2. Germline V gene lookup returns CDR1 SGHDN and CDR2 FVKESK. V lost 4 bases and J lost 4; bases outside the gene matches: 9. The CDR3 contains 16 residues. DNA of the CDR3: TGTGCCAGCAGCCCCCGTACTAGCGTATTCACCGGGGAGCTGTTTTTT. Its protein is CASSPRTSVFTGELFF. The whole variable domain, filled in from reference TRBV14 and TRBJ2-2, reads EAGVTQFPSHSVIEKGQTVTLRCDPISGHDNLYWYRRVMGKEIKFLLHFVKESKQDESGMPNNRFLAERTGGTYSTLKVQPAELEDSGVYFCASSPRTSVFTGELFFGEGSRLTVL.

In its sample, this clonotype is medium-sized. The chain combines TRBV7-6 with TRBJ2-1; D could derive from TRBD1 or TRBD2 (5 bases each). The CDR3 runs to 15 residues. Between the trimmed V and J ends, which lost 5 bases and 9 bases, there was a span of 20 bases. Germline loops: CDR1 SGHVS, CDR2 FNYEAQ. The CDR3 region has the DNA TGTGCCAGCAGCCCCGTCGTGTGGGGCACTAGTGAGCAGTTCTTC. Translated: CASSPVVWGTSEQFF.

In this sample, this clonotype is medium-sized. CDR3: CASVRDQATDEQFF. CDR3 DNA sequence: TGTGCCAGCGTGAGGGACCAAGCTACCGATGAGCAGTTCTTC. The rearrangement joins TRBV7-9 to TRBJ2-1, with D perhaps TRBD1 or TRBD2 (5 bases each). Trimming left V 8 bases short and J 8 bases short, with 19 bases between. Germline CDR1 SEHNR, CDR2 FQNEAQ (reference sequence). The CDR3 is 14 residues long.

This clonotype has a count of ten or more. The chain is built from TRBV7-2 and TRBJ1-2; 9 bases match TRBD1. CDR3 length: 16 amino acids. V gave up 4 bases and J gave up 4 bases; unmatched junction bases: 10. Germline V CDR1 and CDR2: SGHTA, FQGNSA. In nucleotides, the CDR3 is TGTGCCAGCAGCTCCTCCGGGACAGGGTTTAGCTATGGCTACACCTTC. As protein: CASSSSGTGFSYGYTF. The full variable domain, rest sourced from reference TRBV7-2 and TRBJ1-2, is GAGVSQSPSNKVTEKGKDVELRCDPISGHTALYWYRQSLGQGLEFLIYFQGNSAPDKSGLPSDRFSAERTGGSVSTLTIQRTQQEDSAVYLCASSSSGTGFSYGYTFGSGTRLTVV.

At least ten counts were recorded for this clonotype. This chain uses TRBV30 with TRBJ2-2, with TRBD1 identical over 7 bases. With 3 bases clipped from V and 3 bases from J, the junction kept 4 bases outside the gene matches. Germline lookup yields CDR1 GTSNPN and CDR2 SVGIG (reference sequence). The CDR3 has 14 amino acids. The CDR3 spells CAWRGDSYTGELFF. CDR3 bases: TGTGCCTGGAGAGGGGACAGTTACACCGGGGAGCTGTTTTTT.

This sequence joins TRBV29-1 and TRBJ1-1; 8 bases agree with TRBD1. Germline values: CDR1 SQVTM, CDR2 ANQGSEA. There are 15 residues in the CDR3. V trimming: 4 bases; J trimming: 1 base; junction bases outside the gene matches: 8. The CDR3 DNA reads TGCAGCGTTGCCACGCAGGGGGCGAAGAACACTGAAGCTTTCTTT. This encodes CSVATQGAKNTEAFF.

This sequence joins TRBV28 and TRBJ1-1; D gene unclear. V was clipped by 1 base and J by 3 bases, with 6 bases between them. Germline CDR1 is MDHEN and CDR2 is SYDVKM. CDR3 length equals 13 residues. CDR3 in DNA: TGTGCCAGCAGTTTATCTACTTACACTGAAGCTTTCTTT. As protein: CASSLSTYTEAFF.

This clonotype was counted between two and nine times. The chain links TRBV7-2 to TRBJ2-5; D is possibly TRBD1 or TRBD2 (6 bases each). The V gene lost 5 bases and the J gene lost 5 bases, with 21 bases spanning the gap. The CDR3 consists of 16 residues. CDR1 is SGHTA and CDR2 is FQGNSA in the germline V gene. This CDR3 reads CASSANGGGASETQYF. CDR3 coding DNA: TGTGCCAGCAGCGCGAATGGGGGCGGGGCGAGTGAGACCCAGTACTTC.

This chain joins TRBV20-1 and TRBJ1-2; 10 nucleotides match TRBD1. The V segment lost 4 bases and the J segment 8 bases; nucleotides outside the gene matches: 7. The CDR3 extends over 13 amino acids. The germline V gene has CDR1 DFQATT and CDR2 SNEGSKA (reference sequence). CDR3 residues: CSATDRGLGGYTF. Here the CDR3 DNA reads TGCAGTGCTACCGACAGGGGGCTAGGAGGCTACACCTTC.

This clonotype qualifies as medium-sized. The chain has TRBV6-2 or TRBV6-3 and TRBJ1-2; D gene uncertain. Germline loops: CDR1 MNHEY, CDR2 SVGEGT. Trimming left V 0 bases short and J 3 bases short, with 11 bases between. The length of the CDR3 is 15 residues. The CDR3 DNA reads TGTGCCAGCAGTTACTCCGGGCAATCTTACTATGGCTACACCTTC. This codes for CASSYSGQSYYGYTF.

This clonotype was counted many times. The CDR3 DNA sequence: TGTGCCAGTAGTTCCCCCAGCGGGAGGGTCCCAGATACGCAGTATTTT. Encoded protein: CASSSPSGRVPDTQYF. The chain is built from TRBV19 and TRBJ2-3, with TRBD2 matching 10 bases. Germline CDR1 LNHDA, CDR2 SQIVND (reference sequence). The CDR3 covers 16 residues. V shed 5 bases, J shed 4 bases, and the junction held 9 bases outside the gene matches.

This clonotype is labeled medium-sized. This sequence joins TRBV5-1 and TRBJ2-3; 11 bases fit TRBD1. Germline CDR1 is SGHRS and CDR2 is YFSETQ. This CDR3 region has 15 residues. Losses at the gene ends were 4 bases for V and 6 bases for J; bases not matched to a gene: 7. The CDR3 nucleotides are TGCGCCAGCAGCCATGGACAGGGGGCGGTGGATACGCAGTATTTT. The encoded protein is CASSHGQGAVDTQYF.

This clonotype is labeled large. The V call is TRBV2, the J call TRBJ2-3, with 8 bases matching TRBD2. The ends lost 6 bases at V and 3 bases at J; junction bases unmatched: 8. This CDR3 spans 15 amino acids. The germline gives CDR1 SNHLY, CDR2 FYNNEI. The chain's CDR3 is CASRGLATSTDTQYF. In nucleotides, the CDR3 is TGTGCCAGCAGAGGACTAGCCACGTCGACAGATACGCAGTATTTT.

This clonotype rates as large (0.1 to 1%). CDR3 sequence reads: CASGLAGPHYNEQFF. For the CDR3, the DNA is TGTGCCAGCGGACTAGCGGGCCCACACTACAATGAGCAGTTCTTC. The chain recombines TRBV7-8 with TRBJ2-1, with 11 nucleotides matching TRBD2. Germline V gene sequence: CDR1 SGHVS, CDR2 FQNEAQ. The V segment lost 8 bases and the J segment 3 bases; nucleotides outside the gene matches: 6. This CDR3 has 15 residues.

By its share, this clonotype is medium-sized. The chain carries TRBV12-1 and TRBJ1-5; the table names TRBD1, a call not compared with the DNA. TRBV12-1 is reported as a pseudogene. The CDR3 is made up of 18 amino acids. This CDR3 reads CASSFPSDRSNSNQPQHF. The CDR3 coding sequence is TGTGCCAGCAGCTTCCCTTCGGACAGGTCGAATAGCAATCAGCCCCAGCATTTT.